These 29 T cell receptor beta chains share one sample of origin, sequenced in a study of CD8+ T cells in alopecia areata. The authors extracted RNA and reverse transcribed it into cDNA as the sequencing template. Generated by immunoSEQ multiplex PCR, the TCRdb table keeps only in-frame clones and is missing some. Observed in the sample are 290,000 or so clones, none of them singletons. Sorting of pooled cutaneous lymph node cells was based on CD4, CD8alpha, NKG2D, NKG2ACE and other markers. Material: CD4+ T cells sorted from a lymph node. The receptors derive from a C3H/HeJ mouse with alopecia areata. This mouse strain has H2-k as its MHC haplotype.

On this clone: Gene names and germline refer to mouse. The read stops 3 residues short of the end of the CDR3; the missing end is completed from the germline J gene. The J gene is TRBJ1-6, the V gene TRBV5, with D unresolved. TRBJ1-6 is placed among ORFs of uncertain function. V lost 0 bases and J 6 bases, leaving 6 bases between the germline ends. The germline CDR1 and CDR2 sequences are LGHNA and YNLKQL (reference sequence). CDR3 length: 14 residues. The CDR3 here is CASSQEWVNSPLYF. CDR3 bases read: TGTGCCAGCAGCCAAGAGTGGGTTAATTCGCCC.

This clone was counted at least ten times. Germline and genes here are mouse. The read ends 4 residues before the CDR3 terminus; that terminus is restored from the germline J gene. Other DNA sequences in this specimen translate into the identical CDR3. The chain has TRBV13-1 and TRBJ2-7; D gene unclear. This CDR3 comprises 12 residues. With 1 base removed from V and 0 bases from J, the gap between germline ends came to 2 bases. CDR1 NSHNY and CDR2 SYGAGN come from the germline V gene. CDR3 DNA, as far as it was read: TGTGCCAGCAGTGATAGCTCCTAT. The encoded protein is CASSDSSY. In full, the CDR3 reads CASSDSSYEQYF.

A few counts support this clone. One base away lies a much larger clone, so this may be a sequencing read error. Gene names follow the mouse nomenclature. The CDR3 is cut off 4 residues early in the read; its end comes from the germline J gene. This rearrangement joins TRBV19 to TRBJ1-2; 9 bases align to TRBD1. V lost 5 bases to trimming and J lost 0 bases; unmatched junction nucleotides: 2. This CDR3 has 14 residues. The germline V gene has CDR1 FNHDT and CDR2 SITEND (reference sequence). The CDR3 protein is CASRDRGSNSDYTF. CDR3 DNA, as far as it was read: TGTGCCAGCAGGGACAGGGGCTCAAACTCC.

On this clone: Genes and germline come from the mouse. The sequenced fragment ends 4 residues before the CDR3 boundary, so the rest is inferred from the germline J gene. Other nucleotide sequences in the sample specify the same CDR3. The chain uses TRBV13-3 and TRBJ1-2, with TRBD1 as a possible D gene (5 bases). This CDR3 region has 14 residues. CDR1 and CDR2 (germline): NNHDY, SYVADS. Deletions cut 1 base from V and 0 bases from J, with 7 bases between. CDR3 DNA, as far as it was read: TGTGCCAGCAGTGATCAGGGTTCAAACTCC. Translation: CASSDQGSNS. The full CDR3 is CASSDQGSNSDYTF.

On this clone: Genes here carry mouse names. Incomplete CDR3 DNA: TGCACCTGCAGTGCAGCCCGGGACATACCAAACTCC. This codes for CTCSAARDIPNS. The whole CDR3 region reads CTCSAARDIPNSDYTF. V and J are TRBV1 and TRBJ1-2; a weak D match, TRBD1 (6 bases). With the read ending 4 residues before the CDR3 end, the germline J gene is used to fill in that end. Germline loops: CDR1 NSQYPW, CDR2 LRSPGD (reference sequence). There are 16 residues in the CDR3. V gave up 1 base and J gave up 0 bases, with 12 bases separating them. Supplemented by reference TRBV1 and TRBJ1-2, the full variable domain reads VTLLEQNPRWRLVPRGQAVNLRCILKNSQYPWMSWYQQDLQKQLQWLFTLRSPGDKEVKSLPGADYLATRVTDTELRLQVANMSQGRTLYCTCSAARDIPNSDYTFGSGTRLLVI.

To note about this clone: Any gene name here is a mouse gene name. Sequencing ends 4 residues short of the CDR3 end; the germline J gene provides the rest. The sample holds other DNA sequences that translate to the same CDR3. The chain couples TRBV1 to TRBJ2-3, with 9 nucleotides matching TRBD2. This CDR3 is 15 amino acids long. Trimming took 1 base from V and 2 from J; bases not matched to a gene: 1. Germline V lookup: CDR1 NSQYPW, CDR2 LRSPGD (reference sequence). The covered CDR3 bases are TGCACCTGCAGTGCAGGGACTGGGGTTGCAGAA. Its translation is CTCSAGTGVAE. The CDR3 in full is CTCSAGTGVAETLYF.

This clone was detected only a few times. Genes and germline are mouse. The read stops 4 residues short of the end of the CDR3; the missing end is completed from the germline J gene. This chain uses TRBV19 with TRBJ2-5; 8 nucleotides match TRBD2. The length of the CDR3 is 15 residues. The V segment lost 1 base and the J segment 2 bases; nucleotides outside the gene matches: 3. CDR1 and CDR2 (germline): FNHDT, SITEND (reference sequence). CDR3 DNA (partial): TGTGCCAGCAGTATATCCGACTGGGGCCAAGAC. It encodes CASSISDWGQD. Given in full, the CDR3 is CASSISDWGQDTQYF.

As for this clone: The genes and germline here are from mouse. The read finishes 4 residues shy of the CDR3 end, and the germline J gene is used to complete it. In the same sample, other DNA sequences code for this CDR3. The chain carries TRBV13-2 and TRBJ1-2, with TRBD1 identical over 10 bases. This CDR3 has 13 residues. CDR1 NNHNN and CDR2 SYGAGS come from the germline V gene (reference sequence). The junction had 0 bases not matched to a gene; V was cut back by 5 bases and J by 2 bases. Incomplete CDR3 DNA: TGTGCCAGCGGGGGACAGGGGAACTCC. Protein: CASGGQGNS. The CDR3 in its entirety is CASGGQGNSDYTF.

This clone occurred a few times. Here the gene names and germline are mouse. The read ends 4 residues early relative to the CDR3; the germline J gene fills the gap. Other nucleotide sequences in the sample specify the same CDR3. The J gene is TRBJ2-5, the V gene TRBV1; 10 positions agree with TRBD2. V shed 3 bases and J 2 bases; nucleotides not matched to a gene: 2. CDR1 and CDR2 from the germline V gene are NSQYPW and LRSPGD (reference sequence). The CDR3 runs 15 residues. The CDR3 bases that were read are TGCACCTGCAGTGCCGACTGGGGGGTCCAAGAC. This sequence encodes CTCSADWGVQD. The whole CDR3 sequence reads CTCSADWGVQDTQYF. Complete variable domain (other parts from reference TRBV1 and TRBJ2-5): VTLLEQNPRWRLVPRGQAVNLRCILKNSQYPWMSWYQQDLQKQLQWLFTLRSPGDKEVKSLPGADYLATRVTDTELRLQVANMSQGRTLYCTCSADWGVQDTQYFGPGTRLLVL.

This clone was observed a few times. The gene names given are mouse names. The read is 4 residues too short to cover the CDR3 end, so that end is filled in from the germline J gene. This sequence joins TRBV13-1 and TRBJ1-4; maybe TRBD1 (6 bases). The CDR3 covers 14 residues. Germline CDR1 reads NSHNY; CDR2 reads SYGAGN. The CDR3 DNA, read in part, is TGTGCCAGCAGGAGGACTGGGGGGGCCGAA. It encodes CASRRTGGAE. The complete CDR3 reads CASRRTGGAERLFF.

This clone was seen more than once but under ten times. The gene names here belong to mouse. The read gets to within 4 residues of the CDR3 end, and the germline J gene fills in the rest. The rearrangement links TRBV1 to TRBJ2-2; D unresolved. The germline V and J ends were trimmed by 0 bases and 1 base, with 6 bases remaining between them. The CDR3 extends over 15 amino acids. The germline V gene has CDR1 NSQYPW and CDR2 LRSPGD (reference sequence). The CDR3 reads CTCSADSRNTGQLYF. The CDR3 bases that were read are TGCACCTGCAGTGCAGATTCCAGAAACACCGGG.

On this clone itself: Gene names refer to mouse genes. Read data end 4 residues before the CDR3 end; the end is taken from the germline J gene. The V call is TRBV19, the J call TRBJ2-1; possibly TRBD1 for D (6 bases). CDR3 size: 14 residues. V dropped 4 bases and J dropped 1 base, with 9 bases sitting between them. Germline CDR1 reads FNHDT; CDR2 reads SITEND (reference sequence). CDR3 DNA, as far as it was read: TGTGCCAGCAGTCTCACAGGGAACTATGCT. Amino acids: CASSLTGNYA. The whole CDR3 reads CASSLTGNYAEQFF. Together with reference TRBV19 and TRBJ2-1, the CDR3 gives the full variable domain: GGIITQTPKFLIGQEGQKLTLKCQQNFNHDTMYWYRQDSGKGLRLIYYSITENDLQKGDLSEGYDASREKKSSFSLTVTSAQKNEMAVFLCASSLTGNYAEQFFGPGTRLTVL.

Points on this clone: Genes and germline are mouse. The read ends 4 residues early relative to the CDR3; the germline J gene fills the gap. The genes are TRBV19 and TRBJ2-1; 8 bases map to TRBD2. Germline V lookup: CDR1 FNHDT, CDR2 SITEND (reference sequence). This CDR3 spans 14 amino acids. The sequenced part of the CDR3 DNA is TGTGCCAGCAGTCCGGGGGGGCGCGGAGCT. Encoded protein: CASSPGGRGA. The entire CDR3 sequence reads CASSPGGRGAEQFF.

On this clone: Here the gene names and germline are mouse. The CDR3 protein is CASGEGTGWGSDYTF. Incomplete CDR3 DNA: TGTGCCAGCGGTGAGGGGACAGGGTGGGGCTCC. The genes are TRBV13-2 and TRBJ1-2, with 9 bases aligning to TRBD1. The read ends 4 residues shy of where the CDR3 ends; the end is completed using the germline J gene. The CDR3 consists of 15 residues. The V gene's germline CDR1 is NNHNN and CDR2 SYGAGS (reference sequence). V dropped 2 bases and J dropped 4; count of bases not matched to a gene: 6.

On this clone: Gene names are mouse gene names. Sequencing ends 4 residues short of the CDR3 end; the germline J gene provides the rest. V gene TRBV13-1 combines with J gene TRBJ1-1, with D perhaps TRBD1 (6 bases). The CDR3 has 13 amino acids. Germline CDR1 reads NSHNY; CDR2 reads SYGAGN. The CDR3: CASSEIRGPEVFF. The covered CDR3 bases are TGTGCCAGCAGTGAGATCAGGGGCCCA.

This clone was counted a few times. Mouse gene names and germline throughout. The read is 4 residues too short to cover the CDR3 end, so that end is filled in from the germline J gene. The sample carries other DNA sequences with the same CDR3. V gene TRBV19 combines with J gene TRBJ1-1; 7 bases line up with TRBD1. Germline CDR1 and CDR2: FNHDT and SITEND (reference sequence). The CDR3 length is 14 residues. V was pared by 2 bases and J by 1 base, with 2 bases of the junction left unmatched. The chain's CDR3 is CASSINRGNTEVFF. CDR3 DNA (partial): TGTGCCAGCAGTATCAACAGGGGGAACACA.

This clone occurred a few times. Gene names are mouse gene names. The CDR3 end is not reached by the read, which stops 4 residues before it; the germline J gene fills it in. This CDR3 is also generated by other DNA sequences in the sample. V usage is TRBV31 and J usage is TRBJ2-2; D gene unclear. This CDR3 has 14 amino acids. The germline gives CDR1 GKSSPN, CDR2 SITVG. V lost 0 bases to trimming and J lost 1 base, with 6 bases between them. The CDR3 bases that were read are TGTGCCTGGAGTCTAGAGGGAAACACCGGG. Amino acid sequence: CAWSLEGNTG. The complete CDR3 reads CAWSLEGNTGQLYF.

This clone was seen a handful of times. Gene names follow the mouse nomenclature. The sequenced fragment ends 4 residues before the CDR3 boundary, so the rest is inferred from the germline J gene. This sequence joins TRBV29 and TRBJ1-1, with D possibly matching TRBD1 (5 bases). The CDR3 totals 12 residues. V lost 9 bases and J 0 bases, leaving 8 bases between the germline ends. CDR1 and CDR2 from the germline V gene are MSHET and SYDVDS. The CDR3 bases that were read are TGTGCTAGTGGGGGTGCAAACACA. Translated, it gives CASGGANT. The entire CDR3 sequence reads CASGGANTEVFF. The variable domain in full, completed from reference TRBV29 and TRBJ1-1, reads DMKVTQMPRYLIKRMGENVLLECGQDMSHETMYWYRQDPGLGLQLIYISYDVDSNSEGDIPKGYRVSRKKREHFSLILDSAKTNQTSVYFCASGGANTEVFFGKGTRLTVV.

This clone was observed a few times. Here the gene names and germline are mouse. The read ends 4 residues early relative to the CDR3; the germline J gene fills the gap. The V gene is TRBV19, the J gene TRBJ2-7, with 8 bases aligning to TRBD1. The germline V gene has CDR1 FNHDT and CDR2 SITEND (reference sequence). The CDR3 runs 13 residues. V shed 4 bases, J shed 3 bases, and the junction held 3 bases outside the gene matches. CDR3 sequence: CASSRQGIYEQYF. The part of the CDR3 DNA that was read is TGTGCCAGCAGTCGACAGGGGATCTAT.

This clone was seen a handful of times. Mouse gene names apply. The sequence runs out 4 residues before the end of the CDR3; the remainder is reconstructed from the germline J gene. The chain is built from TRBV13-1 and TRBJ2-3; TRBD1 is a possible D gene (5 bases). Trimming cost V 0 bases and J 3 bases, with 8 bases left between them. CDR1 and CDR2 (germline): NSHNY, SYGAGN. The CDR3 totals 14 residues. Incomplete CDR3 DNA: TGTGCCAGCAGTGATGCATACAGGGCAGAA. Protein product: CASSDAYRAE. The CDR3, in full, reads CASSDAYRAETLYF.

This clone was picked up a small number of times. These gene names are mouse names. The CDR3 is cut off 4 residues early in the read; its end comes from the germline J gene. This chain uses TRBV31 with TRBJ1-2; 10 nucleotides line up with TRBD1. The V gene's germline CDR1 is GKSSPN and CDR2 SITVG. This CDR3 comprises 15 residues. The DNA read from the CDR3 is TGTGCCTGGAGTCGACAGGGGGCCGCTAGGACC. This gives the protein CAWSRQGAART. The full CDR3 protein is CAWSRQGAARTDYTF.

For this clone: These gene names are mouse names. The read terminates 4 residues before the CDR3 end, so the remaining end is supplied by the germline J gene. This sequence joins TRBV13-1 and TRBJ2-2, with TRBD2 identical over 7 bases. Germline trimming cut 4 bases from V and 0 bases from J; bases unmatched to any gene: 6. CDR3 length: 16 residues. Germline CDR1 reads NSHNY; CDR2 reads SYGAGN. The CDR3: CASSPLGDANTGQLYF. The part of the CDR3 DNA that was read is TGTGCCAGCAGTCCCCTGGGGGATGCAAACACCGGG.

With respect to this clone: The gene names given are mouse names. The sequenced fragment ends 4 residues before the CDR3 boundary, so the rest is inferred from the germline J gene. In the same sample, other DNA sequences code for this CDR3. The chain combines TRBV13-1 with TRBJ2-1, with D tentatively TRBD2 (6 bases). This CDR3 contains 15 residues. Germline-derived CDR1 and CDR2 are NSHNY and SYGAGN. V was pared by 0 bases and J by 4 bases, with 11 bases between. CDR3 DNA, as far as it was read: TGTGCCAGCAGTGATGCCCGGGGGGATTATGCT. Its translation: CASSDARGDYA. The full CDR3 is CASSDARGDYAEQFF.

This clone was counted a few times. A junction end diverges from the germline sequence, so it may reflect a read error. Gene names denote mouse genes. With the read ending 4 residues before the CDR3 end, the germline J gene is used to fill in that end. The rearrangement joins TRBV17 to TRBJ2-7; 8 positions match TRBD1. CDR1 is MNHDT, CDR2 YYDKIL, per germline. The CDR3 sequence is 13 residues long. The CDR3 spells CANSMTGDYEQYF. CDR3 DNA (partial): TGTGCTAACAGTATGACAGGGGATTAT.

This clone was seen more than once but under ten times. Gene names are the mouse ones. The CDR3 protein is CASRTGPNTGQLYF. The sequenced CDR3 bases are TGTGCCAGCAGGACTGGGCCAAACACCGGG. J is TRBJ2-2 and V is TRBV19, with TRBD2 matching 7 bases. Coverage ceases 4 residues before the CDR3 finishes, and the germline J gene fills in the end. The trim removed 5 bases at V and 0 bases at J, leaving 1 base unmatched. Looked up from germline, CDR1 is FNHDT and CDR2 is SITEND (reference sequence). This CDR3 region has 14 residues.

This clone has just a few counts. The gene names given are mouse names. The DNA ends 4 residues before the CDR3 does, and the rest of the CDR3 is filled in from the germline J gene. The rearrangement joins TRBV5 to TRBJ2-7; 10 bases map to TRBD2. Germline V gene data show CDR1 as LGHNA and CDR2 as YNLKQL (reference sequence). The J segment lost 2 bases and the V segment lost 4 bases, leaving 5 bases of the junction unmatched. The CDR3 length is 15 residues. The CDR3 loop reads CASSPPGTGAYEQYF. The DNA read from the CDR3 is TGTGCCAGCAGCCCCCCCGGGACTGGGGCCTAT.

This clone was seen a few times. Mouse gene names and germline throughout. The read is 4 residues too short to cover the CDR3 end, so that end is filled in from the germline J gene. This sequence joins TRBV19 and TRBJ1-1; TRBD1 aligns across 8 bases. The trim removed 5 bases at V and 4 bases at J, leaving 7 bases unmatched. Germline V gives CDR1 FNHDT, CDR2 SITEND (reference sequence). The CDR3 is made up of 14 amino acids. The CDR3: CASSTPGGGTEVFF. The part of the CDR3 DNA that was read is TGTGCCAGCAGCACCCCAGGGGGCGGCACA.

About this clone itself: The gene names given are mouse names. From the germline J gene comes the end of the CDR3, since the read stops 4 residues before it. The chain is built from TRBV19 and TRBJ2-7; D not certain. Looked up from germline, CDR1 is FNHDT and CDR2 is SITEND (reference sequence). The V gene lost 1 base and the J gene lost 3 bases, with 11 bases spanning the gap. The length of the CDR3 is 14 residues. CDR3 region: CASSISPAVYEQYF. The covered CDR3 bases are TGTGCCAGCAGTATAAGTCCCGCAGTCTAT.

The sample holds a few counts of this clone. Genes and germline are mouse. The CDR3 end is not reached by the read, which stops 4 residues before it; the germline J gene fills it in. V is TRBV19 and J is TRBJ2-2; 8 nucleotides agree with TRBD2. Unmatched junction bases numbered 4, after V lost 3 bases and J lost 3 bases. The germline V gene has CDR1 FNHDT and CDR2 SITEND (reference sequence). The CDR3 totals 15 residues. Incomplete CDR3 DNA: TGTGCCAGCAGTACCCTGGGGGGTCACACCGGG. Its protein product is CASSTLGGHTG. The CDR3 as a whole reads CASSTLGGHTGQLYF.